The T cell receptor beta chain described here comes from a study of response to subunit inactivated influenza vaccine. Notes on the study in general: Every seasonal influenza vaccination brings in few new T cells, the authors suggested.

Turning to this clonotype: Its specificity is unknown.

TCRdb used MiXCR to reprocess the RT-PCR reads, holding one entry per CDR3 protein. Of some 600,000 distinct CDR3 sequences listed, 14% were seen once; the top ten hold less than 8.5%. The germline V gene has CDR1 DFQATT and CDR2 SNEGSKA (reference sequence). J was trimmed by 8 bases and V by 3 bases; bases with no gene match: 7. This CDR3 comprises 13 residues. Sequenced material: PBMCs from blood, taken roughly 15 days before vaccination. V usage is TRBV20-1 and J usage is TRBJ2-1, with 7 positions matching TRBD2. The source of this sequence is a man aged 50-60 years who received an inactivated influenza vaccine. The CDR3 loop is CSASGGSVYEQFF. The CDR3 nucleotides read TGCAGTGCTAGCGGCGGGAGTGTGTATGAGCAGTTCTTC.